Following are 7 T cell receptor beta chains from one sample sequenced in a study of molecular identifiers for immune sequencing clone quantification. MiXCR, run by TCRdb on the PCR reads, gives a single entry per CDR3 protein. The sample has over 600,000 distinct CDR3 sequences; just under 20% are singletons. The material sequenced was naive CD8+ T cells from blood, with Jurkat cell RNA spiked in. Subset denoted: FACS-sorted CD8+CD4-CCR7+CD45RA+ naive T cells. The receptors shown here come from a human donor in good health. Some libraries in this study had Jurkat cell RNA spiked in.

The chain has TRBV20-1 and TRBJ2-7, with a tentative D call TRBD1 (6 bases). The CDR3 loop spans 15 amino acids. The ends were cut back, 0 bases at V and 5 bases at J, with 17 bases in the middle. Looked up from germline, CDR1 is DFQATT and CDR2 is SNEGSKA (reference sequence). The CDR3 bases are TGCAGTGCTAGAGATCCCCTCCGGACAGCCGACGAGCAGTACTTC. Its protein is CSARDPLRTADEQYF.

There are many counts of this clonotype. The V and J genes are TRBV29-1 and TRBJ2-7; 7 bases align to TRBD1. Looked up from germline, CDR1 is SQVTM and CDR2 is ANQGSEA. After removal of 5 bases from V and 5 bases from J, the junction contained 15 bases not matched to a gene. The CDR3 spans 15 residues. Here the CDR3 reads CSVRDSLSLLDEQYF. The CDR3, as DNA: TGCAGCGTTAGGGACAGTCTCTCCCTCCTGGACGAGCAGTACTTC.

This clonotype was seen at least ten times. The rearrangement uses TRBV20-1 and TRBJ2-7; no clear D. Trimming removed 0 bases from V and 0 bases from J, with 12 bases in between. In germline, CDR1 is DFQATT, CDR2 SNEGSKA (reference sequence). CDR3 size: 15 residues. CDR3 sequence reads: CSARDSTKISYEQYF. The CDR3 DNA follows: TGCAGTGCTAGAGATTCCACGAAGATCTCCTACGAGCAGTACTTC.

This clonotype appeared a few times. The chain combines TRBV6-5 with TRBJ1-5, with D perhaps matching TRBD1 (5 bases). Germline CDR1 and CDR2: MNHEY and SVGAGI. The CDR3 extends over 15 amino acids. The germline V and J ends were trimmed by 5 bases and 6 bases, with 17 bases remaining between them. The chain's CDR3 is CASSHAGSSAQPQHF. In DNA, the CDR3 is TGTGCCAGCAGTCACGCAGGGAGCTCGGCTCAGCCCCAGCATTTT.

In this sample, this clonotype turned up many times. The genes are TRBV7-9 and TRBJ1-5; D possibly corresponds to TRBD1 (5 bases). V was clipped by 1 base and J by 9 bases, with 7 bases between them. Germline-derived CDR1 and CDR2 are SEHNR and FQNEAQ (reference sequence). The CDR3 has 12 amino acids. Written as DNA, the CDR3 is TGTGCCAGCAGCTTAGGGGGGTTGCCCCAGCATTTT. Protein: CASSLGGLPQHF.

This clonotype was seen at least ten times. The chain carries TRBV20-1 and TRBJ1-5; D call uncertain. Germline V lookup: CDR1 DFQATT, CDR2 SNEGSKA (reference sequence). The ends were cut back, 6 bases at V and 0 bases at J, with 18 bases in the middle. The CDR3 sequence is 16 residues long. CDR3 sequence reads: CSASRRARVSNQPQHF. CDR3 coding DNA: TGCAGTGCAAGCCGTAGGGCGCGGGTTAGCAATCAGCCCCAGCATTTT.

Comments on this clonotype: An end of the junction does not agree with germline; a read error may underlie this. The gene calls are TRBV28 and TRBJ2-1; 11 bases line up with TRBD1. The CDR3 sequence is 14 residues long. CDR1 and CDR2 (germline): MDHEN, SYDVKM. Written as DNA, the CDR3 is TGTGCCAGCAGTCCGCCCGGGACAGGGGGTGAGCAGTCCTTC. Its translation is CASSPPGTGGEQSF.